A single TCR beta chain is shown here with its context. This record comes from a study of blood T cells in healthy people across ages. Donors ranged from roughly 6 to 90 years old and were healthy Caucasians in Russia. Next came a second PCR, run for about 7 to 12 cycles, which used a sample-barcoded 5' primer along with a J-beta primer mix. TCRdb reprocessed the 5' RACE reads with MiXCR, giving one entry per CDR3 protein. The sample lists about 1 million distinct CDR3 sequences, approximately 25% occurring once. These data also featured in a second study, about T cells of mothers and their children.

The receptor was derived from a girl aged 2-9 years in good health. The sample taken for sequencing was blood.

The CDR3 coding sequence is TGTGCCAGCAGTGACCAGGGCCACGAGCAGTTCTTC. Translated, it gives CASSDQGHEQFF. The J gene is TRBJ2-1, the V gene TRBV6-1; tentatively, D is TRBD1 (5 bases). Trimming removed 3 bases from V and 10 bases from J, with 10 bases in between. The CDR3 consists of 12 residues. CDR1 and CDR2 from the germline V gene are MNHNS and SASEGT.